The clone carrying this TCR beta chain was seen a few times. Its cognate antigen is unknown. Each TCR beta cDNA library carried unique molecular identifiers. Between roughly 0.95 and 10 million T cells gave rise to some 470,000 cDNA molecules. TCRdb ran MiXCR on the PCR reads and lists one entry per CDR3 protein. The sample has about 820,000 distinct CDR3 sequences, approximately 53% seen once. The CDR3 loop spans 15 amino acids. The junction had 3 bases not matched to a gene; V was cut back by 3 bases and J by 1 base. Germline V lookup: CDR1 LNHNV, CDR2 YYDKDF (reference sequence). The data originate from a study of post-analysis software for immune sequencing data. For the study at large: The cohort encompassed relapsing-remitting, secondary progressive and progressive-relapsing multiple sclerosis disease courses.

Study-wide points: Multiple sclerosis patients had significantly lower normalized Chao1 diversity than controls. Batch-matched samples strongly co-clustered by F measure. Roughly 5 TRBV segments occurring more often in patients than controls included TRBV5-6, TRBV5-1 and TRBV20-1.

The genes are TRBV15 and TRBJ2-7, with 10 positions matching TRBD2. Sequencing was performed on blood. This clonotype originated in a girl aged 10-17 years with multiple sclerosis. The CDR3 loop is CATSRTTSGSYEQYF. The CDR3, as DNA: TGTGCCACCAGCAGGACGACTAGCGGGTCCTACGAGCAGTACTTC.